Listed below are T cell receptor beta chains from one sample, sequenced in a study of Graves' ophthalmopathy and Graves' hyperthyroidism. One entry per CDR3 protein results from TCRdb running MiXCR on the multiplex PCR reads. This table holds about 240,000 distinct CDR3 sequences, around 50% found once. The specimen sequenced was peripheral blood. These receptors all stem from an adult man with Graves' ophthalmopathy. Each CDR3 is given with its conserved first and last residue. D genes are given only for firm matches.

D: -
J: TRBJ1-1
V: TRBV19
CDR3: CASIKNTEAFF

D: TRBD2
J: TRBJ2-5
V: TRBV24-1
CDR3: CATSDFGLAGVETQYF

D: -
J: TRBJ2-2
V: TRBV10-3
CDR3: CAISEDGTGELFF

D: -
J: TRBJ2-5
V: TRBV11-3
CDR3: CASSTTPWETQYF

D: TRBD2
J: TRBJ2-5
V: TRBV12-3/TRBV12-4
CDR3: CASSLETSGGETQYF

D: -
J: TRBJ2-2
V: TRBV5-4
CDR3: CASSLARRANTGELFF

D: -
J: TRBJ1-4
V: TRBV29-1
CDR3: CSVAGTDNEKLFF

D: TRBD2
J: -
V: TRBV7-2
CDR3: CASSKTSGRGYNEQFF

D: TRBD1
J: TRBJ1-5
V: TRBV6-6
CDR3: CASSIQQGGWPQHF

D: -
J: TRBJ1-2
V: TRBV24-1
CDR3: CATSDWGAQNYGYTF

D: TRBD1
J: TRBJ1-1
V: TRBV25-1
CDR3: CASSLTGGKNTEAFF

D: -
J: TRBJ1-4
V: TRBV24-1
CDR3: CATSTSTNEKLFF

D: TRBD2
J: TRBJ2-7
V: TRBV7-8
CDR3: CASSSTSGRSSYEQYF

D: -
J: TRBJ2-7
V: TRBV7-6
CDR3: CATTRYVGLWQYF

D: -
J: TRBJ2-5
V: TRBV25-1
CDR3: CASSELGTDGETQYF

D: -
J: TRBJ2-5
V: TRBV7-8
CDR3: CASGLGQHQETQYF

D: TRBD1
J: TRBJ2-7
V: TRBV7-3
CDR3: CASSSTSGTGTGEQYF

D: -
J: TRBJ1-5
V: TRBV29-1
CDR3: CSVEDTADYSNQPQHF

D: TRBD1
J: TRBJ1-2
V: TRBV10-2
CDR3: CASTSPGTGYGYTF

D: -
J: TRBJ1-2
V: TRBV9
CDR3: CASSATGTEGTYGYTF

D: -
J: TRBJ1-1
V: TRBV10-3
CDR3: CAISETRDTEAFF

D: -
J: TRBJ1-5
V: TRBV19
CDR3: CASRPQGHQPRHF

D: -
J: TRBJ1-2
V: TRBV29-1
CDR3: CSVDQGNLSGYTF

D: TRBD2
J: TRBJ2-7
V: TRBV5-6
CDR3: CASSLTRVLAVHEQYF

D: -
J: TRBJ1-5
V: TRBV28
CDR3: CASSLDTSQPQHF

D: -
J: TRBJ1-2
V: TRBV29-1
CDR3: CSVGAGQGNYGYTF

D: -
J: TRBJ1-1
V: TRBV7-9
CDR3: CASSLQGRTTEAFF

D: -
J: TRBJ2-7
V: TRBV5-5
CDR3: CASSLGTFYEQYF